A selection of T cell receptor beta chains follows, all from one sample in a study of cytomegalovirus exposure and HLA in healthy donors. The assay was immunoSEQ multiplex PCR, and TCRdb's table has in-frame clones only and misses some. The sample holds some 120,000 clones, 60% to 85% seen once. The specimen was PBMCs. These receptors were collected from a man aged 25-40 years in good health and CMV-seronegative. The CDR3 runs from the conserved cysteine through the conserved F or W. The D gene is left open where the match is weak. Only some rows state a clone size, as once, few, many or a class for expanded clones.

clone size: .; D gene: .; V gene: TRBV5-1; J gene: TRBJ1-4; CDR3 protein: CASSGTGTTNEKLFF; CDR3 DNA: TGCGCCAGCAGCGGAACAGGTACCACTAATGAAAAACTGTTTTTT
clone size: .; D gene: TRBD2; V gene: TRBV4-3; J gene: TRBJ2-7; CDR3 protein: CASSQDMLAEPYEQYF; CDR3 DNA: TGCGCCAGCAGCCAAGACATGCTAGCGGAACCCTACGAGCAGTACTTC
clone size: .; D gene: .; V gene: TRBV4-3; J gene: TRBJ1-5; CDR3 protein: CASSQQFRDTYSNQPQHF; CDR3 DNA: TGCGCCAGCAGCCAACAATTCCGGGACACCTATAGCAATCAGCCCCAGCATTTT
clone size: .; D gene: .; V gene: TRBV5-1; J gene: TRBJ2-3; CDR3 protein: CASSFLAHTDTQYF; CDR3 DNA: TGCGCCAGCAGCTTTCTAGCGCACACAGATACGCAGTATTTT
clone size: .; D gene: TRBD1; V gene: TRBV6-5; J gene: TRBJ2-2; CDR3 protein: CATKWDRENTGELFF; CDR3 DNA: TGTGCCACCAAGTGGGACAGGGAGAACACCGGGGAGCTGTTTTTT
clone size: .; D gene: TRBD2; V gene: TRBV19; J gene: TRBJ2-3; CDR3 protein: CASSILAGHTDTQYF; CDR3 DNA: TGTGCCAGTAGTATACTAGCGGGACACACAGATACGCAGTATTTT
clone size: .; D gene: .; V gene: TRBV7-8; J gene: TRBJ2-7; CDR3 protein: CASSLEGGSGEQYF; CDR3 DNA: TGTGCCAGCAGCTTAGAGGGGGGGTCGGGTGAGCAGTACTTC
clone size: .; D gene: TRBD2; V gene: TRBV29-1; J gene: TRBJ2-1; CDR3 protein: CSVPIAGGSYNEQFF; CDR3 DNA: TGCAGCGTACCTATAGCGGGGGGCTCCTACAATGAGCAGTTCTTC
clone size: .; D gene: TRBD1; V gene: TRBV5-4; J gene: TRBJ2-5; CDR3 protein: CASSLRDSQETQYF; CDR3 DNA: TGTGCCAGCAGTCTCAGGGACAGCCAAGAGACCCAGTACTTC
clone size: .; D gene: .; V gene: TRBV5-3; J gene: TRBJ2-1; CDR3 protein: CARSFTMQEDNEQFF; CDR3 DNA: TGTGCCAGAAGCTTTACTATGCAGGAGGACAATGAGCAGTTCTTC
clone size: once; D gene: .; V gene: TRBV28; J gene: TRBJ1-4; CDR3 protein: CASSNQKGVPNEKLFF; CDR3 DNA: TGTGCCAGCAGTAACCAGAAGGGGGTGCCAAATGAAAAACTGTTTTTT
clone size: few; D gene: TRBD1; V gene: TRBV11-2; J gene: TRBJ1-2; CDR3 protein: CASSLGTGHGYTF; CDR3 DNA: TGTGCCAGCAGCTTGGGGACAGGGCACGGCTACACCTTC
clone size: .; D gene: .; V gene: TRBV25-1; J gene: TRBJ1-4; CDR3 protein: CASSDVGGPGEKLFF; CDR3 DNA: TGTGCCAGCAGTGATGTGGGTGGGCCTGGGGAAAAACTGTTTTTT
clone size: .; D gene: .; V gene: TRBV2; J gene: TRBJ1-5; CDR3 protein: CASSDLEDQPQHF; CDR3 DNA: TGTGCCAGCAGTGATCTGGAGGATCAGCCCCAGCATTTT
clone size: .; D gene: .; V gene: TRBV4-1; J gene: TRBJ1-4; CDR3 protein: CASSQGAGRNEKLFF; CDR3 DNA: TGCGCCAGCAGCCAAGGCGCAGGGCGTAATGAAAAACTGTTTTTT
clone size: .; D gene: TRBD1; V gene: TRBV5-5; J gene: TRBJ1-1; CDR3 protein: CASSINRGFTEAFF; CDR3 DNA: TGTGCCAGCAGCATAAACAGGGGTTTCACTGAAGCTTTCTTT
clone size: .; D gene: .; V gene: TRBV29-1; J gene: TRBJ1-1; CDR3 protein: CSVVGDTVTEAFF; CDR3 DNA: TGCAGCGTTGTCGGGGACACGGTCACTGAAGCTTTCTTT
clone size: .; D gene: .; V gene: TRBV9; J gene: TRBJ1-1; CDR3 protein: CASSVVGRVGTEAFF; CDR3 DNA: TGTGCCAGCAGCGTAGTTGGCAGGGTGGGGACTGAAGCTTTCTTT
clone size: .; D gene: .; V gene: TRBV7-2; J gene: TRBJ1-2; CDR3 protein: CASSYRTDYGYTF; CDR3 DNA: TGTGCCAGCAGCTACCGGACAGACTATGGCTACACCTTC
clone size: .; D gene: TRBD1; V gene: TRBV7-7; J gene: TRBJ2-1; CDR3 protein: CASAQGVGSYNEQFF; CDR3 DNA: TGTGCTAGCGCCCAGGGGGTTGGGTCCTACAATGAGCAGTTCTTC
clone size: .; D gene: TRBD1; V gene: TRBV6-4; J gene: TRBJ1-4; CDR3 protein: CASRPGTGENEKLFF; CDR3 DNA: TGTGCCAGCAGACCTGGGACAGGGGAAAATGAAAAACTGTTTTTT
clone size: once; D gene: .; V gene: TRBV2; J gene: TRBJ2-5; CDR3 protein: CASRGKLARQETQYF; CDR3 DNA: TGTGCCAGCAGGGGCAAACTAGCACGCCAAGAGACCCAGTACTTC
clone size: .; D gene: TRBD1; V gene: TRBV5-1; J gene: TRBJ1-1; CDR3 protein: CASSFTPTGTMNTEAFF; CDR3 DNA: TGCGCCAGCAGCTTTACCCCGACAGGGACCATGAACACTGAAGCTTTCTTT
clone size: .; D gene: .; V gene: TRBV11-2; J gene: TRBJ2-7; CDR3 protein: CASSLNSQTYEQYF; CDR3 DNA: TGTGCCAGCAGCTTAAATTCGCAGACCTACGAGCAGTACTTC
clone size: once; D gene: .; V gene: TRBV19; J gene: TRBJ1-1; CDR3 protein: CASTYGGLDTEAFF; CDR3 DNA: TGTGCCAGTACTTATGGTGGACTGGACACTGAAGCTTTCTTT
clone size: few; D gene: TRBD2; V gene: TRBV7-3; J gene: TRBJ2-1; CDR3 protein: CASSPRKPSSGSTYNEQFF; CDR3 DNA: TGTGCCAGCAGCCCTAGGAAACCTTCTAGCGGGAGTACCTACAATGAGCAGTTCTTC
clone size: .; D gene: .; V gene: TRBV15; J gene: TRBJ2-2; CDR3 protein: CATSREPGGELFF; CDR3 DNA: TGTGCCACCAGCAGAGAACCCGGCGGGGAGCTGTTTTTT
clone size: .; D gene: .; V gene: TRBV4-3; J gene: TRBJ2-5; CDR3 protein: CASSQDFGTYQETQYF; CDR3 DNA: TGCGCCAGCAGCCAAGACTTCGGGACATACCAAGAGACCCAGTACTTC
clone size: few; D gene: .; V gene: TRBV10-3; J gene: TRBJ2-7; CDR3 protein: CATTNRGQFSYEQYF; CDR3 DNA: TGTGCCACCACAAACCGCGGACAGTTCTCCTACGAGCAGTACTTC
clone size: .; D gene: .; V gene: TRBV30; J gene: TRBJ2-3; CDR3 protein: CAWIRGTDTQYF; CDR3 DNA: TGTGCCTGGATACGGGGCACAGATACGCAGTATTTT
clone size: .; D gene: .; V gene: TRBV5-1; J gene: TRBJ2-7; CDR3 protein: CASSSLNSGYEQYF; CDR3 DNA: TGCGCCAGCAGCTCCCTGAATAGCGGTTACGAGCAGTACTTC
clone size: .; D gene: TRBD1; V gene: TRBV4-1; J gene: TRBJ1-2; CDR3 protein: CASSQIQGAGGYTF; CDR3 DNA: TGCGCCAGCAGCCAAATACAGGGGGCAGGTGGCTACACCTTC
clone size: .; D gene: TRBD2; V gene: TRBV29-1; J gene: TRBJ2-3; CDR3 protein: CSVVGSSGPGDTQYF; CDR3 DNA: TGCAGCGTTGTAGGATCTAGCGGGCCTGGAGATACGCAGTATTTT
clone size: .; D gene: TRBD1; V gene: TRBV5-4; J gene: TRBJ1-1; CDR3 protein: CASSLGTGHTEAFF; CDR3 DNA: TGTGCCAGCAGCCTAGGGACAGGGCACACTGAAGCTTTCTTT
clone size: .; D gene: .; V gene: TRBV6-5; J gene: TRBJ2-5; CDR3 protein: CASSKGLGETQYF; CDR3 DNA: TGTGCCAGCAGCAAGGGACTTGGAGAGACCCAGTACTTC
clone size: few; D gene: TRBD1; V gene: TRBV10-1; J gene: TRBJ1-2; CDR3 protein: CALQGARSLYGYTF; CDR3 DNA: TGCGCGTTACAGGGGGCGCGAAGCCTATATGGCTACACCTTC
clone size: once; D gene: .; V gene: TRBV9; J gene: TRBJ1-1; CDR3 protein: CASSVRDTSNTEAFF; CDR3 DNA: TGTGCCAGCAGCGTCCGGGACACCTCGAACACTGAAGCTTTCTTT
clone size: .; D gene: .; V gene: TRBV7-2; J gene: TRBJ1-1; CDR3 protein: CASSFTYANTEAFF; CDR3 DNA: TGTGCCAGCAGCTTTACCTATGCGAACACTGAAGCTTTCTTT
clone size: .; D gene: TRBD1; V gene: TRBV6-5; J gene: TRBJ1-1; CDR3 protein: CASSYAQGVGAFF; CDR3 DNA: TGTGCCAGCAGTTACGCACAGGGGGTTGGTGCTTTCTTT
clone size: .; D gene: .; V gene: TRBV5-1; J gene: TRBJ2-2; CDR3 protein: CASSLGGAPGELFF; CDR3 DNA: TGCGCCAGCAGCTTAGGAGGGGCCCCCGGGGAGCTGTTTTTT
clone size: few; D gene: TRBD2; V gene: TRBV7-9; J gene: TRBJ2-5; CDR3 protein: CASSSPTLAGDQETQYF; CDR3 DNA: TGTGCCAGCAGCTCCCCGACCCTAGCGGGGGACCAAGAGACCCAGTACTTC
clone size: .; D gene: TRBD2; V gene: TRBV9; J gene: TRBJ2-1; CDR3 protein: CASSFAGGPRDEQFF; CDR3 DNA: TGTGCCAGCAGCTTCGCGGGGGGGCCTCGGGATGAGCAGTTCTTC
clone size: .; D gene: .; V gene: TRBV7-2; J gene: TRBJ2-5; CDR3 protein: CASSSGRQETQYF; CDR3 DNA: TGTGCCAGCAGCAGCGGCCGACAAGAGACCCAGTACTTC
clone size: .; D gene: .; V gene: TRBV30; J gene: TRBJ1-5; CDR3 protein: CAWSWGAPGRQPQHF; CDR3 DNA: TGTGCCTGGAGTTGGGGGGCCCCCGGGAGGCAGCCCCAGCATTTT
clone size: .; D gene: .; V gene: TRBV5-6; J gene: TRBJ2-3; CDR3 protein: CASSLTSTDTQYF; CDR3 DNA: TGTGCCAGCAGCTTGACTAGCACAGATACGCAGTATTTT
clone size: .; D gene: TRBD1; V gene: TRBV7-2; J gene: TRBJ2-7; CDR3 protein: CASSSGTGSYEQYF; CDR3 DNA: TGTGCCAGCAGCTCCGGGACAGGCTCCTACGAGCAGTACTTC
clone size: few; D gene: .; V gene: TRBV28; J gene: TRBJ1-1; CDR3 protein: CASRVRSAEAFF; CDR3 DNA: TGTGCCAGCAGGGTCCGGTCCGCTGAAGCTTTCTTT
clone size: .; D gene: TRBD2; V gene: TRBV7-9; J gene: TRBJ2-1; CDR3 protein: CASSLASGGRKEQFF; CDR3 DNA: TGTGCCAGCAGCTTAGCTAGCGGGGGCAGGAAAGAGCAGTTCTTC
clone size: once; D gene: TRBD2; V gene: TRBV5-6; J gene: TRBJ2-5; CDR3 protein: CASSFPLAGGMETQYF; CDR3 DNA: TGTGCCAGCAGCTTTCCTTTAGCGGGGGGGATGGAGACCCAGTACTTC
clone size: once; D gene: .; V gene: TRBV12-2; J gene: TRBJ1-5; CDR3 protein: CASRLNRGGDQPQHF; CDR3 DNA: TGTGCAAGTCGCCTTAACAGGGGAGGCGATCAGCCCCAGCATTTT
clone size: .; D gene: .; V gene: TRBV19; J gene: TRBJ1-4; CDR3 protein: CASRPTPQGGRNEKLFF; CDR3 DNA: TGTGCCAGTAGGCCCACCCCACAGGGCGGTAGAAATGAAAAACTGTTTTTT
clone size: .; D gene: TRBD1; V gene: TRBV4-3; J gene: TRBJ1-1; CDR3 protein: CASSPGQGAQAFF; CDR3 DNA: TGCGCCAGCAGTCCTGGACAGGGGGCACAAGCTTTCTTT
clone size: .; D gene: TRBD2; V gene: TRBV7-3; J gene: TRBJ2-1; CDR3 protein: CASSLEGLADNEQFF; CDR3 DNA: TGTGCCAGCAGCTTAGAGGGACTAGCGGACAATGAGCAGTTCTTC
clone size: .; D gene: .; V gene: TRBV4-1; J gene: TRBJ2-5; CDR3 protein: CASSQDPEETQYF; CDR3 DNA: TGCGCCAGCAGCCAAGATCCAGAAGAGACCCAGTACTTC
clone size: .; D gene: TRBD1; V gene: TRBV18; J gene: TRBJ1-1; CDR3 protein: CASSPSGTAFEAFF; CDR3 DNA: TGTGCCAGCTCACCGTCCGGGACAGCGTTTGAAGCTTTCTTT